This T cell receptor (beta chain) appears in the sequencing data of a study of vaccination effects on CD4 cells after COVID-19. CDR3 length equals 13 residues. The germline V gene has CDR1 ENHRY and CDR2 SYGVKD. The V gene lost 2 bases and the J gene lost 2 bases, with 7 bases spanning the gap. The method was immunoSEQ multiplex PCR; TCRdb's version includes in-frame clones alone and lacks a portion of them. The sample lists around 31,000 clones, roughly 62% occurring once. Pools of viral peptides were used by the ViraFEST assay to expand antigen-specific CD4+ T cells ahead of sequencing. Following a 10-day culture, CD4+ T cells were purified. Some 2 million PBMC per well received about 9.6 IU/ml IL-2 and roughly 9.2 ug/ml peptides in culture. Researchers swapped half the medium for IL-2 medium on both days 3 and 7. On this clone itself: Its cognate antigen is unknown.

Study observations and caveats: From healthy vaccinees, only 1 of 255 vaccine-induced clones also reacted to common cold coronaviruses. Clones that were induced by infection or by vaccine showed marked contraction late after vaccination.

The receptor was derived from a human donor who received a COVID-19 vaccine. This sequence joins TRBV10-3 and TRBJ2-7, with D unclear. The specimen was CD4+ T cells from PBMCs cultured with HCoV-229E spike peptides, collected before COVID-19 vaccination. The CDR3 nucleotides read TGTGCCATCAGTGAGGATTCAGCCTACGAGCAGTACTTC. This encodes CAISEDSAYEQYF.